This is a list of T cell receptor beta chains from one sample in a study of blood T cell repertoires in COVID-19. Produced via immunoSEQ multiplex PCR; TCRdb's table is partial and in-frame only. There are roughly 130,000 clones in the sample; approximately 87% occur only once, and approximately 3.6% lies in the top ten. Source material: peripheral blood. The receptor set was obtained from a woman in her fifties or sixties with acute or convalescent COVID-19. Each CDR3 is given with its conserved first and last residue. A D gene is named only where the DNA matches it firmly. The size entry is marked missing in some rows and otherwise reads once, few, many or a size class.

j_gene | d_gene | v_gene | abundance | CDR3nt | CDR3aa
TRBJ1-1 | NA | TRBV6-5 | NA | TGTGCCAGCAGTTTCGACACGAACACTGAAGCTTTCTTT | CASSFDTNTEAFF
TRBJ1-1 | TRBD1 | TRBV19 | NA | TGTGCCAGTGGTCAGGGGGCCTACACTGAAGCTTTCTTT | CASGQGAYTEAFF
TRBJ1-3 | TRBD1 | TRBV2 | NA | TGTGCCAGCAGGGACAGGGGAGGAAACACCATATATTTT | CASRDRGGNTIYF
TRBJ1-1 | NA | TRBV6-1 | NA | TGTGCCAGCAGTGAGCAGGGGAGCGTGAACACTGAAGCTTTCTTT | CASSEQGSVNTEAFF
TRBJ2-3 | TRBD1 | TRBV6-5 | NA | TGTGCCAGCAGTCTGACAGGGAGCACAGATACGCAGTATTTT | CASSLTGSTDTQYF
TRBJ1-2 | NA | TRBV7-9 | NA | TGTGCCAGCAGCTTAGGCGGGGCTAGGGACTATGGCTACACCTTC | CASSLGGARDYGYTF
TRBJ1-1 | TRBD1 | TRBV6-5 | once | TGTGCCAGCACCATGGACAGGATGAACACTGAAGCTTTCTTT | CASTMDRMNTEAFF
TRBJ1-2 | NA | TRBV11-2 | NA | TGTGCCAGCAGCCCCTCAGGGTATGGCTACACCTTC | CASSPSGYGYTF
TRBJ1-6 | NA | TRBV30 | few | TGTGCCTGGAGTGTTGGAGGGATATGGTATAATTCACCCCTCCACTTT | CAWSVGGIWYNSPLHF
TRBJ1-1 | TRBD1 | TRBV19 | few | TGTGCCAGTAGCCCCTCGGGACAGTTGGGAACTGAAGCTTTCTTT | CASSPSGQLGTEAFF
TRBJ1-2 | TRBD1 | TRBV2 | NA | TGTGCCAGCAGCCCCCTCCTGGTACAGGGGATGTCTGGCTACACCTTC | CASSPLLVQGMSGYTF
TRBJ1-4 | NA | TRBV4-1 | NA | TGCGCCAGCAGCCAAGTGGAAGGGGGAAATGAAAAACTGTTTTTT | CASSQVEGGNEKLFF
TRBJ1-1 | NA | TRBV2 | NA | TGTGCCAGCAGTAAAGGACTCAACACTGAAGCTTTCTTT | CASSKGLNTEAFF
TRBJ2-1 | NA | TRBV3-1/TRBV3-2 | NA | TGTGCCAGCAGCCAAGACACTAGTTACAATGAGCAGTTCTTC | CASSQDTSYNEQFF
TRBJ1-1 | NA | TRBV5-1 | NA | TGCGCCAGCAGCTTGGACAGGCCCAAAAACACTGAAGCTTTCTTT | CASSLDRPKNTEAFF
TRBJ2-1 | NA | TRBV21-1 | NA | TGTGCCAGCAGCAGGCGGACTAGCGGGAGGGGCTACAATGAGCAGTTCTTC | CASSRRTSGRGYNEQFF
TRBJ1-4 | NA | TRBV7-6 | NA | TGTGCCAGCAGCTTAGATCTGGGGCTTGGTGAAAAACTGTTTTTT | CASSLDLGLGEKLFF
TRBJ2-3 | NA | TRBV10-1 | NA | TGCGCCAGCGGGGCCGGTGGGAGCACAGATACGCAGTATTTT | CASGAGGSTDTQYF
TRBJ1-3 | NA | TRBV21-1 | NA | TGTGCCAGCAGCCTCCCAGGGGCTGGAAACACCATATATTTT | CASSLPGAGNTIYF
TRBJ2-5 | NA | TRBV9 | NA | TGTGCCAGCAGCGCCCTTTCAGATAGCAACATAAAAGAGACCCAGTACTTC | CASSALSDSNIKETQYF
TRBJ2-5 | TRBD2 | TRBV7-2 | NA | TGTGCCAGCAGCCCCCGGACTAGCGGGATGGAACGGACCCAGTACTTC | CASSPRTSGMERTQYF
TRBJ2-2 | TRBD2 | TRBV19 | NA | TGTGCCAGTAGTATCCTAGCGGGAGGTACCACCGGGGAGCTGTTTTTT | CASSILAGGTTGELFF
TRBJ1-2 | NA | TRBV19 | NA | TGTGCCAGTACCCGGGACATGGGTAAAGGCTACACCTTC | CASTRDMGKGYTF
TRBJ2-3 | NA | TRBV20-1 | NA | TGCAGTGCTAGTGTTCGTAAGGGGGGCACAGATACGCAGTATTTT | CSASVRKGGTDTQYF
TRBJ2-7 | NA | TRBV28 | NA | TGTGCCAGCAGGGGGCCCGCCTACGAGCAGTACTTC | CASRGPAYEQYF
TRBJ2-1 | TRBD2 | TRBV5-1 | NA | TGCGCCAGCAGCTTTAGCGGGAGGACGTTCTTC | CASSFSGRTFF
TRBJ2-7 | TRBD2 | TRBV5-4 | NA | TGTGCCAGCAGCTCCATGACTAGCGGATACGAGCAGTACTTC | CASSSMTSGYEQYF
TRBJ1-1 | NA | TRBV5-4 | NA | TGTGCCAGCAGCTTGTGGGGAGGGGGCACTGAAGCTTTCTTT | CASSLWGGGTEAFF
TRBJ2-3 | TRBD2 | TRBV7-8 | NA | TGTGCCAGCAGCTTAGTCTCGGCGGGAGCTTTAGATACGCAGTATTTT | CASSLVSAGALDTQYF
TRBJ1-6 | NA | TRBV28 | NA | TGTGCCAGCAGTTTGAGCGGCAGTCTGTACTTTTCACCCCTCCACTTT | CASSLSGSLYFSPLHF
TRBJ1-1 | TRBD1 | TRBV9 | once | TGTGCCAGCAGCATACAGACAGGGGGCACTGAAGCTTTCTTT | CASSIQTGGTEAFF
TRBJ1-5 | NA | TRBV19 | NA | TGTGCCAGTAGCCCACAAGGGGTTGAAGCCCAGCATTTT | CASSPQGVEAQHF
TRBJ1-5 | TRBD1 | TRBV6-5 | NA | TGTGCCAGCAGCGACAGGGGTTTTCAGCCCCAGCATTTT | CASSDRGFQPQHF
TRBJ2-1 | NA | TRBV12-3/TRBV12-4 | NA | TGTGCCAGCAGACCACAGGGAAATGAGCAGTTCTTC | CASRPQGNEQFF
TRBJ2-1 | TRBD2 | TRBV5-4 | NA | TGTGCCAGCAGCTTGCCGGGACTAGCGGGAGTCAATGAGCAGTTCTTC | CASSLPGLAGVNEQFF
TRBJ1-2 | TRBD1 | TRBV19 | NA | TGTGCCAGTAGTTCAAGGACAGGGGAATGGTACTATGGCTACACCTTC | CASSSRTGEWYYGYTF
TRBJ2-7 | NA | TRBV7-9 | NA | TGTGCCAGCAGCTCCCTCTACGAGCAGTACTTC | CASSSLYEQYF
TRBJ1-3 | NA | TRBV30 | NA | TGTGCCTGGAGTGTGCAAGTAGCCCTCCTCTCTGGAAACACCATATATTTT | CAWSVQVALLSGNTIYF
TRBJ1-1 | TRBD1 | TRBV29-1 | NA | TGCAGCGTTGAGCACAGGGGGCGAGACACTGAAGCTTTCTTT | CSVEHRGRDTEAFF
TRBJ1-2 | NA | TRBV29-1 | NA | TGCAGCGTTGAACCTCGAGGGCAGTTCATATATGGCTACACCTTC | CSVEPRGQFIYGYTF
TRBJ1-6 | TRBD1 | TRBV6-1 | NA | TGTGCCAGCAGTGAAAGCGGGACAGGAGGATCACCCCTCCACTTT | CASSESGTGGSPLHF